The clone carrying this T cell receptor (beta chain) was seen many times. What it recognizes is unknown. This entry is derived from a study of CD8 T cells in ankylosing spondylitis. Notes on the study in general: In reactive arthritis synovial fluid and blood, some motif variants had been reported before.

Trimming removed 4 bases at V and 6 bases at J, with 13 bases between. CDR3 length: 13 amino acids. Germline CDR1 reads SGHRS; CDR2 reads YFSETQ. TCRdb re-called the 5' RACE reads with MiXCR, one entry per CDR3 protein. The sample has hundreds of thousands of distinct CDR3 sequences, roughly 10% seen once. This sequence joins TRBV5-1 and TRBJ1-1; perhaps TRBD1 as D (6 bases). Sequencing was performed on blood, either unsorted or a sorted T cell fraction (not recorded which). This sequence was found in a male donor with ankylosing spondylitis or in good health (not recorded which). The CDR3 here is CASSETGTSEAFF. The DNA for the CDR3 is TGCGCCAGCAGCGAAACGGGGACATCTGAAGCTTTCTTT.